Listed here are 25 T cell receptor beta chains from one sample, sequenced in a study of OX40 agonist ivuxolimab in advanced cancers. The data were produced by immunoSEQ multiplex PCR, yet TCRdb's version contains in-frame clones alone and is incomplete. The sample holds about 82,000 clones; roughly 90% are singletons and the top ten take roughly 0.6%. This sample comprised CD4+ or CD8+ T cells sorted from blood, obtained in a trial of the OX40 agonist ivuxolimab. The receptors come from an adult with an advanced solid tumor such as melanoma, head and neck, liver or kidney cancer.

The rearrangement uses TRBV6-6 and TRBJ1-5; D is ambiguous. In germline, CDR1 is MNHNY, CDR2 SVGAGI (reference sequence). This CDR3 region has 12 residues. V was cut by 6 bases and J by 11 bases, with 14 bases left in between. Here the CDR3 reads CASSPPSASQHF. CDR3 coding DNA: TGTGCCAGCAGCCCCCCCAGTGCGTCCCAGCATTTT.

CDR3 protein: CASSPTGSETQYF. CDR3 nucleotides: TGTGCCAGCAGCCCGACAGGTTCCGAGACCCAGTACTTC. The chain combines TRBV7-8 with TRBJ2-5, with a weak D call TRBD1 (6 bases). The CDR3 is 13 residues long. Germline CDR1 and CDR2: SGHVS and FQNEAQ. Trimming shortened V by 5 bases and J by 5 bases, and 12 bases separated the two germline ends.

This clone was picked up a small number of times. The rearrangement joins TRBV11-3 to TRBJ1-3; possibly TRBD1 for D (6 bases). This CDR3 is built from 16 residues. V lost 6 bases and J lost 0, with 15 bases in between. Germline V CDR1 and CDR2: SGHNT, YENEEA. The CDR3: CASSNTGIYSGNTIYF. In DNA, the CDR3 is TGTGCCAGCAGTAATACAGGGATATACTCTGGAAACACCATATATTTT.

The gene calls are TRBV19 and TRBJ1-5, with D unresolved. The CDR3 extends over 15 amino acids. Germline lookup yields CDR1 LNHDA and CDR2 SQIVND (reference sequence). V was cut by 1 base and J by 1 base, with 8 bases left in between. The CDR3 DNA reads TGTGCCAGTAGTATAGCTGCCCGGAGCAATCAGCCCCAGCATTTT. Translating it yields CASSIAARSNQPQHF.

The DNA of the CDR3 is TGTGCCAGCACCACACCGGGGGGGACTGAAGCTTTCTTT. Amino acid sequence: CASTTPGGTEAFF. The chain is built from TRBV6-6 and TRBJ1-1; D is possibly TRBD1 (5 bases). This CDR3 comprises 13 residues. Germline values: CDR1 MNHNY, CDR2 SVGAGI (reference sequence). The V end lost 7 bases, the J end lost 5 bases, and 14 bases lay between the germline ends.

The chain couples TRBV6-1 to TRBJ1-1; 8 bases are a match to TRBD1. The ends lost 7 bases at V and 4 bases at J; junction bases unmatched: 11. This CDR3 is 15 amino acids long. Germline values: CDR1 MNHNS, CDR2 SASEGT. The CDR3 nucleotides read TGTGCCAGCACTGGGGAGCAGGGGGCGATCACTGAAGCTTTCTTT. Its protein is CASTGEQGAITEAFF.

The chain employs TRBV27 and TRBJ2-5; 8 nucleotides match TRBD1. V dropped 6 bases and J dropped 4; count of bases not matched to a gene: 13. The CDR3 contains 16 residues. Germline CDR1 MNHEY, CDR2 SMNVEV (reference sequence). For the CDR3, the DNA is TGTGCCAGCAGAAAAGATCGACAGGGGAGGAGAGAGACCCAGTACTTC. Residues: CASRKDRQGRRETQYF.

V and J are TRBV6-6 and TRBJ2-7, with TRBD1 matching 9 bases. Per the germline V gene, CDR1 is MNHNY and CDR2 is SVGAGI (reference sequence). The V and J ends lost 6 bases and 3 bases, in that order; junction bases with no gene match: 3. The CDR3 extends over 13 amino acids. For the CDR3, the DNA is TGTGCCAGCAGGTGGACAGGGGACTACGAGCAGTACTTC. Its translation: CASRWTGDYEQYF.

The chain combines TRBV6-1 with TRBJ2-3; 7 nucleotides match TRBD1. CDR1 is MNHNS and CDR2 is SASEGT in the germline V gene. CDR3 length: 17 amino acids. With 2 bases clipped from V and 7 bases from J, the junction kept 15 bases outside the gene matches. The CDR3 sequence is CASSESRDSWTPYTQYF. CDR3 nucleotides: TGTGCCAGCAGTGAATCCCGGGACAGTTGGACCCCCTATACGCAGTATTTT.

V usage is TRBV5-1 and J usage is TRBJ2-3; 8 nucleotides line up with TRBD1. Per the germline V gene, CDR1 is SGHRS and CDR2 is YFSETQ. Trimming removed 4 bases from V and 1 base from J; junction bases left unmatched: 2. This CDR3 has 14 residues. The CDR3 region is CASSPGQGTDTQYF. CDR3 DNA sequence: TGCGCCAGCAGCCCGGGACAGGGCACAGATACGCAGTATTTT.

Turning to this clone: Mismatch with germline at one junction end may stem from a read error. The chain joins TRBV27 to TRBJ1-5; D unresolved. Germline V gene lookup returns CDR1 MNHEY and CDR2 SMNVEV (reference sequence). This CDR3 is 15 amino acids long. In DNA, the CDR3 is TGTGCCAGCAGTCCAGGAGGGAATAGCAATCAGCCCCGGCATTTT. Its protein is CASSPGGNSNQPRHF.

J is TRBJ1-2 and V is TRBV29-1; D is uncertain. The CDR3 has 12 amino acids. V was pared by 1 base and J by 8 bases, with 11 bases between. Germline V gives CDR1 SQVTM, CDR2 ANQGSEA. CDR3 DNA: TGCAGCGTTGAAGTTCTGCAAGGGGGCTACACCTTC. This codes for CSVEVLQGGYTF.

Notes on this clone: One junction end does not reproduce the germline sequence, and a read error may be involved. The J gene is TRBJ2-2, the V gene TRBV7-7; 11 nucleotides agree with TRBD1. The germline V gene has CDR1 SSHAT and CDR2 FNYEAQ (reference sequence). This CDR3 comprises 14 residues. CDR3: CASSPGQGGGELFF. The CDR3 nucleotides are TGTGCTAGCAGCCCGGGACAGGGGGGCGGGGAGCTGTTTTTT.

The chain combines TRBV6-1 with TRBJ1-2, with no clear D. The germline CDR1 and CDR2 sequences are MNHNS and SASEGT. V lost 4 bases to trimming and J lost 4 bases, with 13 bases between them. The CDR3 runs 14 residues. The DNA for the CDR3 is TGTGCCAGCAGTGGTCGACCCCCACGCTATGGCTACACCTTC. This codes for CASSGRPPRYGYTF.

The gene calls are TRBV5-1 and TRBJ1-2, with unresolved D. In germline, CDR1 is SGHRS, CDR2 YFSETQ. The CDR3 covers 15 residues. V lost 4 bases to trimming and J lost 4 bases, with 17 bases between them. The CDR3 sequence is CASSPGMELAYGYTF. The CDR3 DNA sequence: TGCGCCAGCAGCCCTGGCATGGAGCTGGCCTATGGCTACACCTTC.

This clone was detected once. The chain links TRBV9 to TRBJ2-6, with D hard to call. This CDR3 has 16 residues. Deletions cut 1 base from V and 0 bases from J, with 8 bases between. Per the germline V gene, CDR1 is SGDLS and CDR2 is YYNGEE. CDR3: CASSVHSFSGANVLTF. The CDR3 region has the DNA TGTGCCAGCAGCGTACACAGCTTCTCTGGGGCCAACGTCCTGACTTTC.

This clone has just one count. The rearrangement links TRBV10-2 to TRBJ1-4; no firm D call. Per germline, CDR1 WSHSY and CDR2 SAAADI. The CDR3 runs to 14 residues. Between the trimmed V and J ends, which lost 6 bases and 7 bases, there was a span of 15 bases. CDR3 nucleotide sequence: TGCGCCAGCAGGTTGGCCCTCTCCCGTGAAAAACTGTTTTTT. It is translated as CASRLALSREKLFF.

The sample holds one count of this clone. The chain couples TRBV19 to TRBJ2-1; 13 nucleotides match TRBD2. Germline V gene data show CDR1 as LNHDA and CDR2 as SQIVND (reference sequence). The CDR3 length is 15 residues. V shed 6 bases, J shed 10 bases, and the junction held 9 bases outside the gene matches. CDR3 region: CASSAPGLAGHEQFF. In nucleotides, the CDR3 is TGTGCCAGTAGCGCTCCGGGACTAGCGGGGCACGAGCAGTTCTTC.

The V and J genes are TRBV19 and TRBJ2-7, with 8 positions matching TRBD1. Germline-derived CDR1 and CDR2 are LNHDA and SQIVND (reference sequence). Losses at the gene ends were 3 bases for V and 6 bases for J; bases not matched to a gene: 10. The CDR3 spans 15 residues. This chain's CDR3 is CASSIGGQVGSEQYF. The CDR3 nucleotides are TGTGCCAGTAGTATTGGGGGACAGGTGGGATCCGAGCAGTACTTC.

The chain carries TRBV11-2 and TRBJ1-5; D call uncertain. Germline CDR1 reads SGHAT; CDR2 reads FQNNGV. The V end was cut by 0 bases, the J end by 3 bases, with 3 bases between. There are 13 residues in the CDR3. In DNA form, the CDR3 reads TGTGCCAGCAGCTTAGAGGTCAATCAGCCCCAGCATTTT. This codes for CASSLEVNQPQHF.

The chain's CDR3 is CASSAGWSGARETQYF. CDR3 nucleotide sequence: TGCGCCAGCAGTGCGGGTTGGTCTGGGGCTCGGGAGACCCAGTACTTC. This rearrangement joins TRBV10-1 to TRBJ2-5; D is perhaps TRBD1 (5 bases). Trimming stripped 4 bases from V and 5 bases from J, with 20 bases between. Germline CDR1 WNHNN, CDR2 SYGVQD (reference sequence). This CDR3 region has 16 residues.

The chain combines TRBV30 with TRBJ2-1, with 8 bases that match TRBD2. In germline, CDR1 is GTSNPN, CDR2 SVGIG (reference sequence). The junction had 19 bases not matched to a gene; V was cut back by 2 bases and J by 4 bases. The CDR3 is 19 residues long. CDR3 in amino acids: CAWSRSRSGSQHRYNEQFF. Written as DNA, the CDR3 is TGTGCCTGGAGTAGGTCCAGGAGCGGGAGTCAGCACCGGTACAATGAGCAGTTCTTC.

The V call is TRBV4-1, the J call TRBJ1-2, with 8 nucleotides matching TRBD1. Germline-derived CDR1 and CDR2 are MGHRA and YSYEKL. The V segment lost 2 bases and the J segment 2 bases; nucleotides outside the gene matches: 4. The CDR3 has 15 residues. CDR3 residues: CASSQQGAGNYGYTF. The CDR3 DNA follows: TGCGCCAGCAGCCAACAGGGGGCTGGAAACTATGGCTACACCTTC.

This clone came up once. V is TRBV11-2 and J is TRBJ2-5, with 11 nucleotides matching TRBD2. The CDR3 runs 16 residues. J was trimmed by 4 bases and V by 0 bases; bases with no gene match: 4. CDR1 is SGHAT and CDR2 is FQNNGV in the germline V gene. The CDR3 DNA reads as TGTGCCAGCAGCTTAGACATTAGCGGGAGGGGAGAGACCCAGTACTTC. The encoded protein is CASSLDISGRGETQYF. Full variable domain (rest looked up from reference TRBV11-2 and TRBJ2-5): EAGVAQSPRYKIIEKRQSVAFWCNPISGHATLYWYQQILGQGPKLLIQFQNNGVVDDSQLPKDRFSAERLKGVDSTLKIQPAKLEDSAVYLCASSLDISGRGETQYFGPGTRLLVL.

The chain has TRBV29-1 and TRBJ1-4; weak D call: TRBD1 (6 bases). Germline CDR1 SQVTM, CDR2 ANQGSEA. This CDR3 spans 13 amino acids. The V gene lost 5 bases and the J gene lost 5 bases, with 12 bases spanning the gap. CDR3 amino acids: CSVMTGLNEKLFF. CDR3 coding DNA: TGCAGCGTTATGACAGGCCTGAATGAAAAACTGTTTTTT.